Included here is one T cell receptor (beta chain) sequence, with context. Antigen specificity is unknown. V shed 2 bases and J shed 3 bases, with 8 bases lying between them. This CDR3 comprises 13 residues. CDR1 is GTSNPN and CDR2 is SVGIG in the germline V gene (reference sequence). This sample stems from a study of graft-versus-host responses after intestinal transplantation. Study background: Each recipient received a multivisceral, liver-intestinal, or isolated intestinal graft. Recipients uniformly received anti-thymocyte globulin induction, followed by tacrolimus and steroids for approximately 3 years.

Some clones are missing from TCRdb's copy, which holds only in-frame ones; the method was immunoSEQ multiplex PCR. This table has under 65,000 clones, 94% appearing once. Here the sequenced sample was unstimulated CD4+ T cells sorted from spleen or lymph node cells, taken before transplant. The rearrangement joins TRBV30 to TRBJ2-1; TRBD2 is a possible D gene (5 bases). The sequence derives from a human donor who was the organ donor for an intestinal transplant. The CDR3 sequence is CAWSLGVYNEQFF. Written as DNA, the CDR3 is TGTGCCTGGAGTCTGGGAGTCTACAATGAGCAGTTCTTC.